Shown below are 3 T cell receptor beta chains from a single sample sequenced in a study of T cells expressing NK-cell markers. TCRdb reprocessed the 5' RACE reads, with one entry per CDR3 protein and no DNA. This sample's clone table lists under 600,000 distinct CDR3 sequences. Sequences were obtained from blood T cells: a sorted CD56 or NKG2C T cell subset, CD4+ or CD8+ T cells, or bulk PBMC T cells (not recorded which). Source of these receptors: a woman between 50 and 59 years old in good health.

The chain links TRBV29-1 to TRBJ1-2; absent DNA, TCRdb's TRBD1 call cannot be checked. The germline V gene encodes CDR1 SQVTM and CDR2 ANQGSEA. CDR3 length: 13 residues. This chain's CDR3 is CSAWGGQGLGYTF.

The CDR3 sequence is CASSQSRREYF. The chain has TRBV14 and TRBJ2-3; the D call from TCRdb, TRBD1, cannot be confirmed without DNA. This CDR3 contains 11 residues. CDR1 SGHDN and CDR2 FVKESK come from the germline V gene.

The rearrangement joins TRBV5-1 to TRBJ2-1; TCRdb's D gene call, TRBD2, goes unchecked for lack of DNA. The CDR3 extends over 16 amino acids. Germline CDR1 reads SGHRS; CDR2 reads YFSETQ. The CDR3 sequence is CASSREAAVSYNEQFF. Full variable domain (missing parts from reference TRBV5-1 and TRBJ2-1): KAGVTQTPRYLIKTRGQQVTLSCSPISGHRSVSWYQQTPGQGLQFLFEYFSETQRNKGNFPGRFSGRQFSNSRSEMNVSTLELGDSALYLCASSREAAVSYNEQFFGPGTRLTVL.